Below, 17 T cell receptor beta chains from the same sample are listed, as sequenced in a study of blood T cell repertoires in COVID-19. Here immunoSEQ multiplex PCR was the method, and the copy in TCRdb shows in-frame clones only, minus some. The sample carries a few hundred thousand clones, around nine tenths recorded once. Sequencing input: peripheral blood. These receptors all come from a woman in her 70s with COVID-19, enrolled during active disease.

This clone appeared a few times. The CDR3 DNA sequence: TGTGCCAGCAGCCCACTAGCGGGGAGAAACAATGAGCAGTTCTTC. Its translation is CASSPLAGRNNEQFF. V is TRBV13 and J is TRBJ2-1, with 10 nucleotides matching TRBD2. Per germline, CDR1 PRHDT and CDR2 FYEKMQ (reference sequence). J gave up 5 bases and V 5 bases, and 6 bases lay outside the gene matches. This CDR3 has 15 amino acids.

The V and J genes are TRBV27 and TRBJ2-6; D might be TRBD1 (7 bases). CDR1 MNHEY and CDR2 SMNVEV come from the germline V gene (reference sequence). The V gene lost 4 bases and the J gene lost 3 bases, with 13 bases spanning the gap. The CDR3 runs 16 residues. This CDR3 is CASSWAGGYGANVLTF. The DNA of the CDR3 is TGTGCCAGCAGTTGGGCAGGGGGGTATGGGGCCAACGTCCTGACTTTC.

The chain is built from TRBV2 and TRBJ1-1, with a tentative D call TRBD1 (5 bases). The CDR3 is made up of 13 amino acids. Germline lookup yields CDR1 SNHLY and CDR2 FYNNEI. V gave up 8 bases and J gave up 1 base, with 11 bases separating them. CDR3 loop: CASGDSRNTEAFF. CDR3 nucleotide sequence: TGTGCCAGCGGGGACTCCCGGAACACTGAAGCTTTCTTT.

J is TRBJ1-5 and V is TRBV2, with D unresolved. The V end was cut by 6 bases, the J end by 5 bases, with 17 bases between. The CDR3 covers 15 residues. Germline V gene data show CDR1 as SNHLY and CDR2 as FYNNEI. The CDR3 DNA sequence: TGTGCCAGCAGCCCTCCGGGGATTAGGGATCAGCCCCAGCATTTT. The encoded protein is CASSPPGIRDQPQHF.

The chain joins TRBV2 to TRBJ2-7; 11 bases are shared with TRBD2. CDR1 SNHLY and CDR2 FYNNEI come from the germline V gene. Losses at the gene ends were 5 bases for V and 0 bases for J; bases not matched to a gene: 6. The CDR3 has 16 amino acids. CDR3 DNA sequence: TGTGCCAGCAGTAACCCTAGCGGGGGGCACTCCTACGAGCAGTACTTC. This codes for CASSNPSGGHSYEQYF.

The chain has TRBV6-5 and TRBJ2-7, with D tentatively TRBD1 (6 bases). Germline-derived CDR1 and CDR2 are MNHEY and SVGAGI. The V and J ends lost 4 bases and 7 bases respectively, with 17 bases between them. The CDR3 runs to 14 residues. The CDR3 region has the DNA TGTGCCAGCAGTTCCACAGGGATGGGTAGGGAGCAGTACTTC. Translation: CASSSTGMGREQYF.

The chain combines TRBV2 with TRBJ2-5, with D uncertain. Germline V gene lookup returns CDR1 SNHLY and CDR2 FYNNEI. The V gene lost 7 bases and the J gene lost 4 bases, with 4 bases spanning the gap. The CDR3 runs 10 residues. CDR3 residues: CASILETQYF. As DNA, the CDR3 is TGTGCCAGCATCCTAGAGACCCAGTACTTC.

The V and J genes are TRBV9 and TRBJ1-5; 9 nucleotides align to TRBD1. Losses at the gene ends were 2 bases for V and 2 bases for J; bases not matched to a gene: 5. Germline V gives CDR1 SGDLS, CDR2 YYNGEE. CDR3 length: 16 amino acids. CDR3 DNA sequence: TGTGCCAGCAGCGTTGGACAGGGGTCGGGCAATCAGCCCCAGCATTTT. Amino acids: CASSVGQGSGNQPQHF.

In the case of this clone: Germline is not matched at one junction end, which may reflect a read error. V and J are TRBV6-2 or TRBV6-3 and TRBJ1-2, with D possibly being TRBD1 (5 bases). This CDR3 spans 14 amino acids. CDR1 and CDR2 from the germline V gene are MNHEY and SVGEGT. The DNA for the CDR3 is TGTGCCAGCAGATACTCGCGGGAGGGGCCTGGCTACACCTTC. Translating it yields CASRYSREGPGYTF.

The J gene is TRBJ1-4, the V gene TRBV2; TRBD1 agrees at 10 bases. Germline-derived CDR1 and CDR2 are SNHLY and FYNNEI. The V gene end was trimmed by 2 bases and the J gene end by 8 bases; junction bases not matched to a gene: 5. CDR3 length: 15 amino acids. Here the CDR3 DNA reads TGTGCCAGCAGTGAACCGACAGGGGGCGCGGAAAAACTGTTTTTT. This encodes CASSEPTGGAEKLFF.

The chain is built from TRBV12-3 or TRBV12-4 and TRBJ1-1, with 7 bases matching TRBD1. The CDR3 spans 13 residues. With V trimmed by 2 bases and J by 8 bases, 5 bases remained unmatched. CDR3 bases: TGTGCCAGCAGTTTAAACAAGGGGGCGGAAGCTTTCTTT. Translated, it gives CASSLNKGAEAFF.

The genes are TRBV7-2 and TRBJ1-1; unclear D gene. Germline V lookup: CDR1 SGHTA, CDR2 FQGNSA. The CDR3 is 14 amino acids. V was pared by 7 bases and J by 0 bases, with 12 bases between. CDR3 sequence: CASKADPMNTEAFF. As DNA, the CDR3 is TGTGCCAGCAAAGCGGACCCCATGAACACTGAAGCTTTCTTT.

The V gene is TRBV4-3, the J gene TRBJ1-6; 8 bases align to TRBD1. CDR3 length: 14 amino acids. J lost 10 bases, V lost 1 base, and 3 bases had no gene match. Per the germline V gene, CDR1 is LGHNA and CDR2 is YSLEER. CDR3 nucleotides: TGCGCCAGCAGCCAAGGACAGGGGCTCTCACCCCTCCACTTT. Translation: CASSQGQGLSPLHF.

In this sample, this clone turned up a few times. CDR3 loop: CASRSLFTEAFF. The CDR3 DNA reads TGTGCCAGCAGGTCCCTTTTCACTGAAGCTTTCTTT. The chain is built from TRBV6-5 and TRBJ1-1, with D hard to call. The CDR3 consists of 12 residues. Trimming removed 6 bases from V and 4 bases from J, with 9 bases in between. In germline, CDR1 is MNHEY, CDR2 SVGAGI.

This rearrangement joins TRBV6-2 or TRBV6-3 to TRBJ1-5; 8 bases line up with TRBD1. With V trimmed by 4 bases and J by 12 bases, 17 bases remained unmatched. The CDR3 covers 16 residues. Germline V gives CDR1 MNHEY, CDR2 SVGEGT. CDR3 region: CASSSPPRETGAFQHF. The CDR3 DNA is TGTGCCAGCAGTTCCCCTCCCCGGGAGACAGGGGCATTCCAGCATTTT.

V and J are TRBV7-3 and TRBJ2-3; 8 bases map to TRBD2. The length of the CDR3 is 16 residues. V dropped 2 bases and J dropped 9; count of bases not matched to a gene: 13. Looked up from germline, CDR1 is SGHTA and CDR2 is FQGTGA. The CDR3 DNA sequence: TGTGCCAGCAGCTTATGGGCTAGCGGTTCGGGGGGGACGCAGTATTTT. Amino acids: CASSLWASGSGGTQYF.

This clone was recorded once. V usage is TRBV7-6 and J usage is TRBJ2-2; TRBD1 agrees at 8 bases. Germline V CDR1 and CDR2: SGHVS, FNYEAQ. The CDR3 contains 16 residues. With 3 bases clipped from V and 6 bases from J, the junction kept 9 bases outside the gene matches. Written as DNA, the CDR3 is TGTGCCAGCAGCTTGTGGACAGGGAGTGATTCCGGGGAGCTGTTTTTT. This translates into CASSLWTGSDSGELFF.